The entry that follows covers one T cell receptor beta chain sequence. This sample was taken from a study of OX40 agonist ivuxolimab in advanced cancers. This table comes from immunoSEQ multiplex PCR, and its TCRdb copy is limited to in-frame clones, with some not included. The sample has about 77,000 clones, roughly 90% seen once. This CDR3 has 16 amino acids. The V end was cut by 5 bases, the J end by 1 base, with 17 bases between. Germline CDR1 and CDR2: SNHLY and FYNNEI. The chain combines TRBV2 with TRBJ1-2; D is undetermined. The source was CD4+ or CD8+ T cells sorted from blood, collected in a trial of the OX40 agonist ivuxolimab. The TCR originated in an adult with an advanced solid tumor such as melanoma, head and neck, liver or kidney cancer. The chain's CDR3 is CASSYTQSGDNYGYTF. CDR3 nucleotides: TGTGCCAGCAGTTACACCCAGAGCGGGGATAACTATGGCTACACCTTC.